A single sample is the source of the 7 T cell receptor beta chains below, sequenced in a study of blood T cell repertoires in COVID-19 (dated by TCRdb to about 2020). Receptor amplification or capture employed the immunoSEQ multiplex PCR assay. This is the immuneACCESS table as TCRdb keeps it, with only in-frame sequences that have V and J called. A part of the clones is gone; compared with another copy, unresolved V genes explain less than half, and the rest is unexplained. This sample holds 250,000 to 300,000 clones; 89% were observed only once. The top ten clonotypes cover around 2% of the sample. What was sequenced was peripheral blood. These TCRs come from a man aged 50 to 59 with acute or convalescent COVID-19.

The CDR3 reads CASKIDRVHEQYF. The CDR3 DNA sequence: TGTGCCAGCAAAATTGACAGGGTGCACGAGCAGTACTTC. The V and J genes are TRBV11-2 and TRBJ2-7; 7 bases fit TRBD1. This CDR3 is built from 13 residues. Trimming took 7 bases from V and 5 from J; bases not matched to a gene: 8. Germline V gene sequence: CDR1 SGHAT, CDR2 FQNNGV.

The J gene is TRBJ2-7, the V gene TRBV10-2, with D perhaps matching TRBD1 (6 bases). The CDR3 runs to 15 residues. The V end was cut by 2 bases, the J end by 2 bases, with 13 bases between. Germline V CDR1 and CDR2: WSHSY, SAAADI. As DNA, the CDR3 is TGCGCCAGCAGTGAGGGAGTCCAGGGGCCCTACGAGCAGTACTTC. Translated, it gives CASSEGVQGPYEQYF.

The J gene is TRBJ1-2, the V gene TRBV19; 10 bases line up with TRBD1. Germline-derived CDR1 and CDR2 are LNHDA and SQIVND (reference sequence). The CDR3 runs 15 residues. Trimming took 5 bases from V and 10 from J; bases not matched to a gene: 13. The CDR3 reads CASSPSSGTGEDYTF. In DNA form, the CDR3 reads TGTGCCAGTAGTCCCTCGTCCGGGACAGGGGAAGACTACACCTTC.

The chain joins TRBV20-1 to TRBJ2-7; TRBD1 matches at 11 bases. The germline V gene encodes CDR1 DFQATT and CDR2 SNEGSKA (reference sequence). The CDR3 sequence is 15 residues long. J gave up 5 bases and V 3 bases, and 9 bases lay outside the gene matches. CDR3 amino acids: CSASFPGQGVDEQYF. The DNA of the CDR3 is TGCAGTGCTAGTTTTCCGGGACAGGGGGTTGACGAGCAGTACTTC.

The genes are TRBV6-6 and TRBJ1-1; D remains unclear. With 0 bases removed from V and 8 bases from J, the gap between germline ends came to 7 bases. The germline CDR1 and CDR2 sequences are MNHNY and SVGAGI (reference sequence). The CDR3 length is 12 residues. Here the CDR3 DNA reads TGTGCCAGCAGTTACTCCGGGAGAGAAGCTTTCTTT. This codes for CASSYSGREAFF.

This rearrangement joins TRBV5-8 to TRBJ1-5; 7 nucleotides match TRBD1. The germline V gene has CDR1 SGHTS and CDR2 YDEGEE. The V segment lost 4 bases and the J segment 7 bases; nucleotides outside the gene matches: 11. The CDR3 extends over 15 amino acids. CDR3 loop: CASSPGQAYGQPQHF. CDR3 in DNA: TGTGCCAGCAGCCCCGGACAGGCCTACGGGCAGCCCCAGCATTTT.

In DNA form, the CDR3 reads TGTGCCAGCAGTTACGCCGGGTGGGCAGATACGCAGTATTTT. Protein product: CASSYAGWADTQYF. The V and J genes are TRBV6-5 and TRBJ2-3; D is unclear. Germline V gene lookup returns CDR1 MNHEY and CDR2 SVGAGI. This CDR3 spans 14 amino acids. Trimming took 2 bases from V and 4 from J, leaving 10 bases between them.